This TCR beta chain was sequenced in a study of regulatory T cells in long-lasting Graves disease. At the level of the study: Positivity for TSH receptor antibodies plus over 5 years of antithyroid drugs meant persistent Graves' disease. Broader study findings: Limited samples may have lowered accuracy. Persistent disease exhibited a predilection for TRBV28, TRBJ1-2 and TRBJ2-5. Newly diagnosed Graves' patients had higher TCR diversity than persistent ones.

This clonotype was counted at least ten times. What it binds is not known. Time point specified: persistent/refractory GD, antithyroid drugs over 5 years with positive TRAb. The TCR library was prepared using RNA isolated from PBMCs. Germline V gene sequence: CDR1 PRHDT, CDR2 FYEKMQ (reference sequence). Deletions cut 5 bases from V and 4 bases from J, with 14 bases between. This CDR3 is 14 amino acids long. Arm-PCR with iRepertoire HTBI primers amplified the CDR3 regions for these TCR beta libraries. TCRdb used MiXCR to reprocess the multiplex PCR reads, holding one entry per CDR3 protein. The repertoire holds about 470,000 distinct CDR3 sequences, approximately 21% seen once, with around 7% in the top ten.

This sample comprised peripheral blood mononuclear cells (PBMCs), obtained when the disease was refractory, from a patient treated with antithyroid drugs. This sequence joins TRBV13 and TRBJ1-1; D is undetermined. The source of this sequence is a female donor with Graves disease. CDR3: CASSVRVGGTEAFF. The CDR3 region has the DNA TGTGCCAGCAGCGTAAGGGTGGGCGGCACTGAAGCTTTCTTT.